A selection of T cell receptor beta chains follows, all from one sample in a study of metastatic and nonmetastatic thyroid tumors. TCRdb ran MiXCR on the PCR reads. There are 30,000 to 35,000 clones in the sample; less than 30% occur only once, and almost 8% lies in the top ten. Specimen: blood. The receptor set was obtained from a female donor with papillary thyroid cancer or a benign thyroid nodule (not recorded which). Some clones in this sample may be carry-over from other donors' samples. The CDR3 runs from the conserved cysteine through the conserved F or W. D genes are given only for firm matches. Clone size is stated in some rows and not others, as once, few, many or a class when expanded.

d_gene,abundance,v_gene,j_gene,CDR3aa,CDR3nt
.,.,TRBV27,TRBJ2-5,CASSLSGGSRVETQYF,TGTGCCAGCAGTTTATCGGGCGGGTCTAGAGTGGAGACCCAGTACTTC
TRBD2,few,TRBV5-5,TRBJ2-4,CASSTGTSGSPADIQYF,TGTGCCAGCAGCACCGGGACTAGCGGGTCCCCGGCGGACATTCAGTACTTC
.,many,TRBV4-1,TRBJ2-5,CASSQDSGRSKTQYF,TGCGCCAGCAGCCAAGACTCCGGCAGGTCGAAGACCCAGTACTTC
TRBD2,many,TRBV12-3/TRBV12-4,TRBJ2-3,CASSSSGGFGTQYF,TGTGCCAGCAGTTCTAGCGGGGGTTTCGGTACGCAGTATTTT
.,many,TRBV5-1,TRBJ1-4,CASSLGTNEKLFF,TGCGCCAGCAGCTTGGGGACTAATGAAAAACTGTTTTTT
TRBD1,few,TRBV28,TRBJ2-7,CASSSPQGSFSYEQYF,TGTGCCAGCAGCTCGCCACAGGGGTCTTTCTCCTACGAGCAGTACTTC
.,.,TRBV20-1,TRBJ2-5,CSVNKGETQYF,TGCAGTGTAAATAAGGGGGAGACCCAGTACTTC
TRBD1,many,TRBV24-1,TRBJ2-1,CATSDVPGQGPNEQFF,TGTGCCACCAGTGATGTCCCGGGACAGGGCCCCAATGAGCAGTTCTTC
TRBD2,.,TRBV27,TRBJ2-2,CASTTGGAGELFF,TGTGCCAGCACCACCGGGGGGGCCGGGGAGCTGTTTTTT
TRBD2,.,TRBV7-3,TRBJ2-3,CASSLSGGVDTHYF,TGTGCCAGCAGCTTAAGCGGGGGGGTAGATACGCATTATTTT
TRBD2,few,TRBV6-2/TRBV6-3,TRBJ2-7,CASSRDYSSYEQYF,TGTGCCAGCAGCCGGGACTACTCTTCCTACGAGCAGTACTTC
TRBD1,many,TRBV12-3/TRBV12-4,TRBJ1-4,CASSLTSRQGTNEKLFF,TGTGCCAGCAGTTTAACGTCCCGACAGGGCACAAATGAAAAACTGTTTTTT